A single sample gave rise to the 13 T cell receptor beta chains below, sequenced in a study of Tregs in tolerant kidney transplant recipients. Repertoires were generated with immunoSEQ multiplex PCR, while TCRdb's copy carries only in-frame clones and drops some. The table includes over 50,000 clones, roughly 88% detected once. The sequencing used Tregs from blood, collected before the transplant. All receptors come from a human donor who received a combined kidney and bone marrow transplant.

The CDR3 loop reads CASNDGGGGPQHF. In nucleotides, the CDR3 is TGTGCCAGCAACGATGGGGGGGGAGGACCCCAGCATTTT. The chain is built from TRBV6-4 and TRBJ1-5, with a weak D call TRBD1 (5 bases). Germline V gene lookup returns CDR1 MRHNA and CDR2 SNTAGT. This CDR3 region has 13 residues. The V end lost 7 bases, the J end lost 10 bases, and 17 bases lay between the germline ends.

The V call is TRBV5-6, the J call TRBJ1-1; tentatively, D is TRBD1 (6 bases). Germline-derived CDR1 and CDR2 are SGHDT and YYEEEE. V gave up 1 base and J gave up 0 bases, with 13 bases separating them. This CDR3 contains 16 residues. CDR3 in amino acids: CASSLKGGLMNTEAFF. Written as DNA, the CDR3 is TGTGCCAGCAGCTTGAAAGGGGGTCTTATGAACACTGAAGCTTTCTTT. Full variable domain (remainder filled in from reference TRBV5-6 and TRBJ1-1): DAGVTQSPTHLIKTRGQQVTLRCSPKSGHDTVSWYQQALGQGPQFIFQYYEEEERQRGNFPDRFSGHQFPNYSSELNVNALLLGDSALYLCASSLKGGLMNTEAFFGQGTRLTVV.

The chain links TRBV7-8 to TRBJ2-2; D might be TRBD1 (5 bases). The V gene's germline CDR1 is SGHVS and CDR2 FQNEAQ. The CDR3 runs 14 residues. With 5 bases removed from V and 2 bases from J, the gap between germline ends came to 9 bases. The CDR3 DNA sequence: TGTGCCAGCAGCCACAGGCATAACACCGGGGAGCTGTTTTTT. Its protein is CASSHRHNTGELFF.

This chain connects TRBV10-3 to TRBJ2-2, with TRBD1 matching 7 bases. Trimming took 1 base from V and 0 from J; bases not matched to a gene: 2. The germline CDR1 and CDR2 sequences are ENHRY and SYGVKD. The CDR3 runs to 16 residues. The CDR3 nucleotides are TGTGCCATCAGTGAGTTGGGACAGACGAACACCGGGGAGCTGTTTTTT. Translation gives CAISELGQTNTGELFF.

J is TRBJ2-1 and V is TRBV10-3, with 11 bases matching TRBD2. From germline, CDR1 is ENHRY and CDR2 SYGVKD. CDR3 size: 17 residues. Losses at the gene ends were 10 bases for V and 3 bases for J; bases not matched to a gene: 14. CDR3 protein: CATLASSGTSGYNEQFF. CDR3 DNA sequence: TGTGCCACCCTCGCCAGTTCCGGGACTAGCGGCTACAATGAGCAGTTCTTC.

The CDR3 loop is CASSLPGGSYEQYF. DNA for the CDR3: TGCGCCAGCAGCTTACCGGGGGGCTCCTACGAGCAGTACTTC. V usage is TRBV5-1 and J usage is TRBJ2-7; TRBD2 agrees at 7 bases. The CDR3 spans 14 residues. With V trimmed by 2 bases and J by 0 bases, 2 bases remained unmatched. In germline, CDR1 is SGHRS, CDR2 YFSETQ.

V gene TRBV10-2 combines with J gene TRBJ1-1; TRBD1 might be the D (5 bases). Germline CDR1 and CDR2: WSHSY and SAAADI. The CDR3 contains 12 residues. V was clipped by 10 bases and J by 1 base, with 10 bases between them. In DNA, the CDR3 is TGCGCCACCACCGGACAGAACACTGAAGCTTTCTTT. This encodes CATTGQNTEAFF.

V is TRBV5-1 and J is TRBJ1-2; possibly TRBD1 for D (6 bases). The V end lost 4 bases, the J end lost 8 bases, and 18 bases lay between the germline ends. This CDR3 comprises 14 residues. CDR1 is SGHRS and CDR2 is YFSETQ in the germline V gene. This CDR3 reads CASSPGGRAEGYTF. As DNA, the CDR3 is TGCGCCAGCAGCCCTGGGGGGCGAGCCGAAGGCTACACCTTC. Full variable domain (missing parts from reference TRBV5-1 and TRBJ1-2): KAGVTQTPRYLIKTRGQQVTLSCSPISGHRSVSWYQQTPGQGLQFLFEYFSETQRNKGNFPGRFSGRQFSNSRSEMNVSTLELGDSALYLCASSPGGRAEGYTFGSGTRLTVV.

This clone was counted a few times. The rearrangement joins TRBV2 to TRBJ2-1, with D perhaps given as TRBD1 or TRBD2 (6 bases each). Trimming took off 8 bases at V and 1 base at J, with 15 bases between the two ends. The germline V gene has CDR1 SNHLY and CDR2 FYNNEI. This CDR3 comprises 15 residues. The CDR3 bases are TGTGCCAGCGGGGGGCAGGGGTTGTCCTACAATGAGCAGTTCTTC. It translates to CASGGQGLSYNEQFF.

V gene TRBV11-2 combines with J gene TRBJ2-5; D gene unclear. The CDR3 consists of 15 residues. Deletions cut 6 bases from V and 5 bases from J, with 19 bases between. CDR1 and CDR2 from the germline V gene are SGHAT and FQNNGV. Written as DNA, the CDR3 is TGTGCCAGCAGTATCAGCCCAGACAAGTCTGAGACCCAGTACTTC. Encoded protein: CASSISPDKSETQYF.

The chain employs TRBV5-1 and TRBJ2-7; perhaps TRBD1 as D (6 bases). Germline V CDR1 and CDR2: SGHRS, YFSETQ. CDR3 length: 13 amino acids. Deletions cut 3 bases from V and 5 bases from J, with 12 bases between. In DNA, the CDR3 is TGCGCCAGCAGCTATGCAGGGGCGGACGAGCAGTACTTC. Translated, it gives CASSYAGADEQYF.

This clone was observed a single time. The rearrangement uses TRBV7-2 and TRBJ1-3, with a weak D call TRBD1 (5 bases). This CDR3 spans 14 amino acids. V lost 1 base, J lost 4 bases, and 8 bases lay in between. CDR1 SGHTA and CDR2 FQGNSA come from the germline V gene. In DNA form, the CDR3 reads TGTGCCAGCAGCTTAGTGCCAGGGGGAAACACCATATATTTT. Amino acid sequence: CASSLVPGGNTIYF.

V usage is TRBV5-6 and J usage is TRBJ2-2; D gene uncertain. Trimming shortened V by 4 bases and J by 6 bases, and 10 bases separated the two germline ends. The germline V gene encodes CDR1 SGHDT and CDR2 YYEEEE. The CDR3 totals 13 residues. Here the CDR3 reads CASSPSFSGELFF. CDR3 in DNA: TGTGCCAGCAGCCCGTCATTTTCCGGGGAGCTGTTTTTT.